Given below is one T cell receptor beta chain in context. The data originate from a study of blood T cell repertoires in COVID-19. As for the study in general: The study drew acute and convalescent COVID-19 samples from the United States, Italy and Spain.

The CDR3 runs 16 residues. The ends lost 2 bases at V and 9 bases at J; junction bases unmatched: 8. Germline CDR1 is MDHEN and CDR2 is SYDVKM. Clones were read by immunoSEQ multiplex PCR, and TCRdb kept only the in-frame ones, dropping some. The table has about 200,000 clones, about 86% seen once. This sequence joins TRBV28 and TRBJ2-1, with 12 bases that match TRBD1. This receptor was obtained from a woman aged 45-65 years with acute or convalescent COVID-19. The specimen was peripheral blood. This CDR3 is CASSLPPGQGASEQFF. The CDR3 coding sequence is TGTGCCAGCAGTTTACCCCCGGGACAGGGGGCGTCTGAGCAGTTCTTC. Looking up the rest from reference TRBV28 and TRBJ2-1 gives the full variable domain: DVKVTQSSRYLVKRTGEKVFLECVQDMDHENMFWYRQDPGLGLRLIYFSYDVKMKEKGDIPEGYSVSREKKERFSLILESASTNQTSMYLCASSLPPGQGASEQFFGPGTRLTVL.